Sequencing of this T cell receptor (beta chain) was carried out in a study of human T cells and chemical hapten exposure. This clonotype was counted ten times or more. TCRdb re-derived calls from the RACE reads in MiXCR, one entry per CDR3 protein. The sample contains around 35,000 distinct CDR3 sequences, around 5.9% of which appear only once. CDR1 DFQATT and CDR2 SNEGSKA come from the germline V gene (reference sequence). With V trimmed by 1 base and J by 3 bases, 5 bases remained unmatched. The CDR3 loop spans 16 amino acids. Noted time point: healthy volunteer bleed at 6 weeks. Unfractionated whole blood yielded total RNA.

This chain joins TRBV20-1 and TRBJ2-7; 14 nucleotides agree with TRBD2. This receptor was obtained from a human donor in good health. Some clones in this sample may be carry-over from other donors' samples. Sequenced sample: whole blood. Here the CDR3 reads CSARAFGTSGSYEQYF. CDR3 nucleotides: TGCAGTGCTAGAGCATTCGGGACTAGCGGGAGCTACGAGCAGTACTTC.